This T cell receptor beta chain was profiled in a study of T cell responses to AZD1222 COVID-19 vaccine. The CDR3 covers 14 residues. Germline V gene data show CDR1 as MNHNS and CDR2 as SASEGT. The ends lost 3 bases at V and 6 bases at J; junction bases unmatched: 0. TCRdb's table, derived via immunoSEQ multiplex PCR, lists solely in-frame clones and lacks some. In the table there are about 89,000 clones, about nine tenths of which are singletons. The receptor was derived from an adult who received the AZD1222 COVID-19 vaccine. The J gene is TRBJ1-6, the V gene TRBV6-1; 9 nucleotides align to TRBD1. Sequencing used peripheral blood, obtained 28 days after the second AZD1222 dose. CDR3 sequence reads: CASSEGQGNSPLHF. Written as DNA, the CDR3 is TGTGCCAGCAGTGAGGGACAGGGTAATTCACCCCTCCACTTT.